The 16 T cell receptor beta chains below all came from one sample that was sequenced in a study of graft-versus-host responses after intestinal transplantation. Tissue from the graft was processed to free its intraepithelial and lamina propria lymphocytes. Only in-frame clones appear in the TCRdb table, and some are missing; sequencing was by immunoSEQ multiplex PCR. This sample has 60,000 to 70,000 clones, with roughly 89% found just once. Sequenced here: ileum tissue, sampled approximately 56 weeks after transplant. These receptors came from a human patient who received an intestinal transplant, so some T cells may come from the graft donor.

This clone was seen a handful of times. This chain uses TRBV5-6 with TRBJ2-5; D is ambiguous. Germline CDR1 and CDR2: SGHDT and YYEEEE. Trimming shortened V by 0 bases and J by 5 bases, and 8 bases separated the two germline ends. This CDR3 is built from 13 residues. The CDR3 sequence is CASSLASWETQYF. The CDR3 nucleotides read TGTGCCAGCAGCTTGGCTAGTTGGGAGACCCAGTACTTC.

This clone showed up just once. This chain links TRBV6-6 with TRBJ2-2; the match to TRBD1 covers 7 bases. The CDR3 has 15 residues. In germline, CDR1 is MNHNY, CDR2 SVGAGI (reference sequence). V lost 3 bases to trimming and J lost 13 bases; unmatched junction nucleotides: 14. CDR3 sequence: CASSYRGVGQEWLFF. As DNA, the CDR3 is TGTGCCAGCAGTTATCGTGGAGTCGGACAGGAGTGGCTGTTTTTT.

This chain uses TRBV2 with TRBJ2-7; D is possibly TRBD2 (5 bases). V lost 2 bases and J lost 2, with 13 bases in between. Germline V gene lookup returns CDR1 SNHLY and CDR2 FYNNEI. The CDR3 has 15 amino acids. The CDR3: CASSEMGGQAYEQYF. Written as DNA, the CDR3 is TGTGCCAGCAGTGAAATGGGCGGGCAAGCCTACGAGCAGTACTTC. The full variable domain, completed using reference TRBV2 and TRBJ2-7, is EPEVTQTPSHQVTQMGQEVILRCVPISNHLYFYWYRQILGQKVEFLVSFYNNEISEKSEIFDDQFSVERPDGSNFTLKIRSTKLEDSAMYFCASSEMGGQAYEQYFGPGTRLTVT.

The chain links TRBV5-1 to TRBJ1-4; D unresolved. The germline CDR1 and CDR2 sequences are SGHRS and YFSETQ. Trimming removed 0 bases from V and 7 bases from J, with 10 bases in between. This CDR3 is built from 14 residues. The CDR3 bases are TGCGCCAGCAGCTTGGGGGGTCTTGGTGAAAAACTGTTTTTT. As protein: CASSLGGLGEKLFF.

The sample holds one count of this clone. The genes are TRBV7-3 and TRBJ2-3; 9 bases fit TRBD2. The germline V gene encodes CDR1 SGHTA and CDR2 FQGTGA. The CDR3 runs to 15 residues. V shed 0 bases and J 4 bases; nucleotides not matched to a gene: 2. The CDR3 coding sequence is TGTGCCAGCAGCTTAACGGGACTAGCAGCAGATACGCAGTATTTT. Its translation: CASSLTGLAADTQYF.

This rearrangement joins TRBV13 to TRBJ2-1, with D uncertain. Germline V gene sequence: CDR1 PRHDT, CDR2 FYEKMQ (reference sequence). Trimming stripped 4 bases from V and 4 bases from J, with 8 bases between. The CDR3 has 13 amino acids. CDR3 protein: CASSSREYNEQFF. CDR3 bases: TGTGCCAGCAGCTCCAGAGAATACAATGAGCAGTTCTTC.

This rearrangement joins TRBV6-6 to TRBJ2-7, with D possibly being TRBD1 (6 bases). V gave up 4 bases and J gave up 0 bases, with 10 bases separating them. The germline gives CDR1 MNHNY, CDR2 SVGAGI (reference sequence). The CDR3 loop spans 14 amino acids. CDR3 coding DNA: TGTGCCAGCAGTTCGGACAGCAGCTCCTACGAGCAGTACTTC. Its translation: CASSSDSSSYEQYF.

The chain has TRBV19 and TRBJ1-2, with unresolved D. This CDR3 region has 14 residues. Germline assignment: CDR1 LNHDA and CDR2 SQIVND (reference sequence). Trimming removed 5 bases from V and 4 bases from J, with 14 bases in between. The DNA for the CDR3 is TGTGCCAGTAGTCCCGCCATGGGATCCTATGGCTACACCTTC. Protein sequence: CASSPAMGSYGYTF.

The chain has TRBV28 and TRBJ1-5; 7 bases are a match to TRBD1. This CDR3 contains 16 residues. The ends lost 3 bases at V and 4 bases at J; junction bases unmatched: 9. Germline CDR1 is MDHEN and CDR2 is SYDVKM. DNA of the CDR3: TGTGCCAGCAGTTTTTGGGGGACAGCGGATAATCAGCCCCAGCATTTT. Translating it yields CASSFWGTADNQPQHF.

CDR3 in DNA: TGTGCCAGCAGTTCCGGATCTTATAGCAATCAGCCCCAGCATTTT. Amino acid sequence: CASSSGSYSNQPQHF. This rearrangement joins TRBV6-5 to TRBJ1-5; D ambiguous. V was shortened by 4 bases and J by 0 bases, with 10 bases between the two germline ends. The germline gives CDR1 MNHEY, CDR2 SVGAGI. The CDR3 runs to 15 residues.

In regard to this clone: One end of the junction is discordant with germline, which a read error may explain. The chain is built from TRBV29-1 and TRBJ2-7; the D gene is possibly TRBD2 (6 bases). The CDR3 is 13 residues long. Germline CDR1 reads SQVTM; CDR2 reads ANQGSEA. The CDR3 nucleotides are TGCAACGTTGATCGAGCGGGCACCTACGAGCAGTACTTC. It translates to CNVDRAGTYEQYF.

The chain joins TRBV2 to TRBJ2-3, with 12 nucleotides matching TRBD2. The CDR3 totals 13 residues. Germline V gene sequence: CDR1 SNHLY, CDR2 FYNNEI. The ends lost 8 bases at V and 12 bases at J; junction bases unmatched: 9. As DNA, the CDR3 is TGTGCCAGCGACGGACTAGCGGGAAGGATTCAGTATTTT. It encodes CASDGLAGRIQYF.

V usage is TRBV7-2 and J usage is TRBJ2-7, with 8 bases lining up with TRBD2. The CDR3 covers 13 residues. The V and J ends lost 7 bases and 5 bases, in that order; junction bases with no gene match: 7. CDR1 is SGHTA, CDR2 FQGNSA, per germline. The CDR3 DNA reads TGTGCCAGCATGAGCCGGGAGGGTAACGAGCAGTACTTC. Translated: CASMSREGNEQYF.

This sequence joins TRBV2 and TRBJ1-5; D is possibly TRBD1 (5 bases). V dropped 6 bases and J dropped 0 bases, with 12 bases sitting between them. Germline-derived CDR1 and CDR2 are SNHLY and FYNNEI. This CDR3 has 15 residues. The CDR3 region has the DNA TGTGCCAGCAGCGGGACGGTCAATAGCAATCAGCCCCAGCATTTT. Protein sequence: CASSGTVNSNQPQHF. The full variable domain, completed using reference TRBV2 and TRBJ1-5, is EPEVTQTPSHQVTQMGQEVILRCVPISNHLYFYWYRQILGQKVEFLVSFYNNEISEKSEIFDDQFSVERPDGSNFTLKIRSTKLEDSAMYFCASSGTVNSNQPQHFGDGTRLSIL.

This chain connects TRBV7-2 to TRBJ1-2; the D gene is possibly TRBD1 (5 bases). Per the germline V gene, CDR1 is SGHTA and CDR2 is FQGNSA. The CDR3 loop spans 16 amino acids. V dropped 5 bases and J dropped 3 bases, with 19 bases sitting between them. The CDR3 sequence: CASSTSPGTQYYGYTF. Here the CDR3 DNA reads TGTGCCAGCAGCACCAGTCCCGGGACTCAATACTATGGCTACACCTTC.

V and J are TRBV5-5 and TRBJ2-1; D may be TRBD2 (6 bases). Trimming stripped 4 bases from V and 7 bases from J, with 21 bases between. The CDR3 is made up of 16 amino acids. The germline gives CDR1 SGHKS, CDR2 YYEKEE (reference sequence). The CDR3 DNA sequence: TGTGCCAGCAGCCCCTTCACCCTCGGGGGATGGAATGAGCAGTTCTTC. Protein product: CASSPFTLGGWNEQFF.